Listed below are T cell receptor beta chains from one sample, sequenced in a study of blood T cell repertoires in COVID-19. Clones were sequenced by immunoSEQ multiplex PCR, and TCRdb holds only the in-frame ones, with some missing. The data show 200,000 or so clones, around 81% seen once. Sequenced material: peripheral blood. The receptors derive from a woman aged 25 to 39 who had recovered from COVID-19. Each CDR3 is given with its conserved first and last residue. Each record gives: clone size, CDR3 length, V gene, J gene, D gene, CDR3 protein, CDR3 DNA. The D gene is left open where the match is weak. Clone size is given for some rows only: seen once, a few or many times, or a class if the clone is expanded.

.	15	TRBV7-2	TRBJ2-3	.	CASSLNSGPTDTQYF	TGTGCCAGCAGCTTAAACAGCGGGCCCACAGATACGCAGTATTTT
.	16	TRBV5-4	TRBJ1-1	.	CASSPGGLAGGTEAFF	TGTGCCAGCAGCCCGGGAGGGCTGGCGGGAGGCACTGAAGCTTTCTTT
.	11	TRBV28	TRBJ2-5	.	CASSGRETQYF	TGTGCCAGCAGTGGCCGTGAGACCCAGTACTTC
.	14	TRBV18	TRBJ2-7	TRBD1	CASSPPGTVYEQYF	TGTGCCAGCTCACCACCAGGGACAGTTTATGAGCAGTACTTC
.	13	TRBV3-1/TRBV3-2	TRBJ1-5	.	CASSPSGRGPQHF	TGTGCCAGCAGCCCCTCCGGCAGGGGGCCCCAGCATTTT
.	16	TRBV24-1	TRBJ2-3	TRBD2	CATSESGRGGTDTQYF	TGTGCCACCAGTGAGAGCGGGAGAGGAGGCACAGATACGCAGTATTTT
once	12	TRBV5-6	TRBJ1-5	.	CASSLEAGPQHF	TGTGCCAGCAGCTTGGAGGCGGGGCCCCAGCATTTT
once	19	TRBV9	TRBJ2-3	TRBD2	CASSGTSGRAEGRTDTQYF	TGTGCCAGCAGCGGGACTAGCGGGAGGGCCGAGGGTAGGACAGATACGCAGTATTTT
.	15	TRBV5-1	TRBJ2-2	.	CASSVLLGRTGELFF	TGCGCCAGCAGCGTCTTACTAGGACGGACCGGGGAGCTGTTTTTT
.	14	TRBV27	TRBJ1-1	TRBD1	CASSQTGDRGGAFF	TGTGCCAGCAGTCAGACGGGGGACAGGGGAGGAGCTTTCTTT
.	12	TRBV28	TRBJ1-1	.	CASSLNRPGAFF	TGTGCCAGCAGTTTAAACAGGCCCGGGGCTTTCTTT
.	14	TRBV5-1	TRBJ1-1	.	CASSLLRGNTEAFF	TGCGCCAGCAGCCTCCTACGAGGGAACACTGAAGCTTTCTTT
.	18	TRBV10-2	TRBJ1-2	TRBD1	CASSASGQGLASGYGYTF	TGCGCCAGCAGTGCGTCCGGACAGGGACTAGCTTCGGGGTATGGCTACACCTTC
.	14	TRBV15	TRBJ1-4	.	CATSRESFNEKLFF	TGTGCCACCAGCAGAGAATCCTTTAATGAAAAACTGTTTTTT
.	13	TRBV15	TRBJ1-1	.	CAIEGHLNTEAFF	TGTGCCATCGAGGGACACTTGAACACTGAAGCTTTCTTT
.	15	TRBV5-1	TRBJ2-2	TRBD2	CASSLRAGDTGELFF	TGCGCCAGCAGCTTGAGAGCGGGGGACACCGGGGAGCTGTTTTTT
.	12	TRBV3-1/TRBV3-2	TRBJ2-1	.	CASSRPSGEQFF	TGTGCCAGCAGCCGGCCAAGCGGTGAGCAGTTCTTC
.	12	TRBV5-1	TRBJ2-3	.	CASSSLATTQYF	TGCGCCAGCAGCTCCCTAGCAACTACGCAGTATTTT
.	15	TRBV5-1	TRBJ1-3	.	CASSPSSVYGNTIYF	TGCGCCAGCAGCCCGAGTTCCGTCTACGGAAACACCATATATTTT
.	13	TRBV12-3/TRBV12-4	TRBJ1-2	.	CASSSTGFYGYTF	TGTGCCAGCAGTTCTACAGGGTTCTATGGCTACACCTTC
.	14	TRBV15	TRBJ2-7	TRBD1	CATSGGQGVDEQYF	TGTGCCACCAGCGGAGGACAGGGGGTCGACGAGCAGTACTTC
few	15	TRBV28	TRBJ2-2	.	CASSPHGAGTGELFF	TGTGCCAGCAGTCCGCACGGAGCGGGCACCGGGGAGCTGTTTTTT
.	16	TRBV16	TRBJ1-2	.	CASSQSVGGPLEGYTF	TGTGCCAGCAGCCAATCTGTCGGGGGACCCTTGGAGGGCTACACCTTC
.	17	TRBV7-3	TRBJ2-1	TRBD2	CASSWTSDNPTYNEQFF	TGTGCCAGCAGCTGGACTAGCGACAACCCAACCTACAATGAGCAGTTCTTC
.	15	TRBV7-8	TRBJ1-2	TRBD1	CASSLRDRGPYGYTF	TGTGCCAGCAGCCTCAGGGACAGGGGACCTTATGGCTACACCTTC
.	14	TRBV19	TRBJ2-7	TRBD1	CASSFGQGGYEQYF	TGTGCCAGTAGTTTCGGACAGGGAGGCTACGAGCAGTACTTC